This T cell receptor beta chain came from a study of T cells in Graves' hyperthyroidism and ophthalmopathy. RNA transcripts served as the template for amplifying TCR beta CDR3 regions. HTBI primers were used for first-round RT-PCR of the TCR CDR3. TCRdb reprocessed the multiplex PCR reads via MiXCR and lists one record per CDR3 protein. This table holds approximately 690,000 distinct CDR3 sequences, 20% to 25% found once. Germline V gene data show CDR1 as MDHEN and CDR2 as SYDVKM. The CDR3 spans 16 residues. The V gene end was trimmed by 5 bases and the J gene end by 6 bases; junction bases not matched to a gene: 11.

The sequence was collected from a man aged 25 to 40 with Graves' ophthalmopathy. The chain carries TRBV28 and TRBJ2-1, with TRBD2 matching 9 bases. Sequencing was performed on blood. The CDR3 is CASSPGSGSTLNEQFF. Here the CDR3 DNA reads TGTGCCAGCAGTCCCGGTAGCGGGAGCACCCTCAATGAGCAGTTCTTC.